Given below is one T cell receptor beta chain in context. The antigen is unknown. Donors were systemically healthy Caucasian individuals from Russia aged 6 to 90 years. Per sample, at least 6 micrograms of total RNA were extracted. This entry comes from a study of blood T cells in healthy people across ages. Study-level points and caveats: Compared with aged donors, long-lived donors showed fewer expanded clones, suggesting selection.

With a J-beta primer mix and a sample-barcoded 5' primer, a second PCR ran 7 to 11 cycles. A 12-random-nucleotide template-switch adaptor tagged each cDNA molecule. TCRdb itself ran the 5' RACE reads through MiXCR, one entry per CDR3 protein. Here the sample spans 1.5 million to 2 million distinct CDR3 sequences, roughly 50% being singletons. Germline loops: CDR1 ENHRY, CDR2 SYGVKD. This CDR3 spans 17 amino acids. Trimming took 6 bases from V and 1 from J; bases not matched to a gene: 7. The sequence was obtained from a middle-aged woman in good health. V is TRBV10-3 and J is TRBJ1-5; 12 nucleotides align to TRBD1. Source material: blood. The DNA of the CDR3 is TGTGCCATCAGCACCGGGACAGGGGGCGCGAGCAATCAGCCCCAGCATTTT. It specifies CAISTGTGGASNQPQHF.